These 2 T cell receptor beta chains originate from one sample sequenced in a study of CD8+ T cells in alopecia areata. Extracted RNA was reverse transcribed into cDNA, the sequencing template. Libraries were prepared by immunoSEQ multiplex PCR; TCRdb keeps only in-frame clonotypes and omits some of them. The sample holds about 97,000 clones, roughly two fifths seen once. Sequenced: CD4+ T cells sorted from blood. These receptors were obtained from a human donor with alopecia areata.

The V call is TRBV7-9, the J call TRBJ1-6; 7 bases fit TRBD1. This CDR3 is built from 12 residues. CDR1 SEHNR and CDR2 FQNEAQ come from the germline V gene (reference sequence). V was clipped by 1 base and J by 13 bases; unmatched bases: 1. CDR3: CASSLEGAPLHF. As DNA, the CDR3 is TGTGCCAGCAGCTTAGAGGGGGCCCCCCTCCACTTT.

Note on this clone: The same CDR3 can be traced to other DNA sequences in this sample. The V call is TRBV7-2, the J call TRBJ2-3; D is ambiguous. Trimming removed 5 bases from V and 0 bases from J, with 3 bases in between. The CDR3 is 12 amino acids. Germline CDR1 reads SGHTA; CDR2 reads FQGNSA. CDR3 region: CASSQSTDTQYF. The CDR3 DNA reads TGTGCCAGCAGCCAGAGCACAGATACGCAGTATTTT. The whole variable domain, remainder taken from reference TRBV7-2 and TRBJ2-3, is GAGVSQSPSNKVTEKGKDVELRCDPISGHTALYWYRQSLGQGLEFLIYFQGNSAPDKSGLPSDRFSAERTGGSVSTLTIQRTQQEDSAVYLCASSQSTDTQYFGPGTRLTVL.